A single sample is the source of the 22 T cell receptor beta chains below, sequenced in a study of cytomegalovirus exposure and HLA in healthy donors. The PCR contained 60 Vbeta and 13 Jbeta primers. Clones were read by immunoSEQ multiplex PCR, and TCRdb kept only the in-frame ones, dropping some. The data contain 85,000 to 100,000 clones, 60% to 80% of them seen just once; the ten biggest clones take up less than 9.5%. What was sequenced was PBMCs. These receptors all come from a man in his forties or fifties in good health and CMV-seropositive.

This chain joins TRBV7-2 and TRBJ1-4; the match to TRBD1 covers 7 bases. Germline CDR1 reads SGHTA; CDR2 reads FQGNSA. The CDR3 is made up of 14 amino acids. The V gene end was trimmed by 4 bases and the J gene end by 4 bases; junction bases not matched to a gene: 3. The CDR3 protein is CASSSGDSNEKLFF. As DNA, the CDR3 is TGTGCCAGCAGCTCGGGGGACAGTAATGAAAAACTGTTTTTT.

This clone was counted once. The gene calls are TRBV12-5 and TRBJ2-2; a weak D match, TRBD1 (5 bases). Per the germline V gene, CDR1 is LGHNT and CDR2 is FRNRAP. V lost 6 bases and J 1 base, leaving 9 bases between the germline ends. The CDR3 has 14 residues. The DNA for the CDR3 is TGTGCTAGTGGATCCAGGGAGAACACCGGGGAGCTGTTTTTT. As protein: CASGSRENTGELFF.

The rearrangement links TRBV9 to TRBJ2-3; 10 bases match TRBD1. The germline gives CDR1 SGDLS, CDR2 YYNGEE. The CDR3 runs to 18 residues. V gave up 3 bases and J gave up 0 bases; unmatched junction bases: 10. The CDR3 here is CASSAGQGGGGSTDTQYF. CDR3 coding DNA: TGTGCCAGCAGCGCCGGACAGGGGGGAGGGGGGAGCACAGATACGCAGTATTTT. Combining the CDR3 with reference TRBV9 and TRBJ2-3 gives the whole variable domain DSGVTQTPKHLITATGQRVTLRCSPRSGDLSVYWYQQSLDQGLQFLIQYYNGEERAKGNILERFSAQQFPDLHSELNLSSLELGDSALYFCASSAGQGGGGSTDTQYFGPGTRLTVL.

The V and J genes are TRBV28 and TRBJ2-7, with D perhaps TRBD2 (5 bases). Germline CDR1 reads MDHEN; CDR2 reads SYDVKM. Trimming stripped 6 bases from V and 0 bases from J, with 18 bases between. The CDR3 has 16 residues. The chain's CDR3 is CASSSGALQSSYEQYF. The DNA of the CDR3 is TGTGCCAGCAGCAGCGGTGCGCTACAGAGCTCCTACGAGCAGTACTTC.

V is TRBV5-8 and J is TRBJ2-1; 10 bases agree with TRBD1. The CDR3 runs 15 residues. Trimming at V came to 2 bases and at J to 9 bases, leaving 8 bases not matched to a gene. CDR1 is SGHTS and CDR2 is YDEGEE in the germline V gene. The CDR3 DNA follows: TGTGCCAGCAGCTTAGGGGGACAGGGGTGGAGTGAGCAGTTCTTC. It translates to CASSLGGQGWSEQFF.

The chain recombines TRBV5-1 with TRBJ2-3, with TRBD2 as a possible D gene (5 bases). Per the germline V gene, CDR1 is SGHRS and CDR2 is YFSETQ. This CDR3 is 14 amino acids long. V gave up 3 bases and J gave up 1 base, with 9 bases separating them. The CDR3 here is CASSSGMGTDTQYF. The CDR3 DNA reads TGCGCCAGCAGCTCCGGGATGGGCACAGATACGCAGTATTTT.

The chain uses TRBV9 and TRBJ1-2, with 8 bases that match TRBD1. The ends lost 3 bases at V and 0 bases at J; junction bases unmatched: 10. This CDR3 spans 17 amino acids. The germline V gene has CDR1 SGDLS and CDR2 YYNGEE. The CDR3 DNA is TGTGCCAGCAGCGAAACGGGACAGGTAACCCCTAACTATGGCTACACCTTC. This codes for CASSETGQVTPNYGYTF.

The chain has TRBV9 and TRBJ1-3; possible D gene TRBD1, 5 bases. Trimming shortened V by 4 bases and J by 3 bases, and 17 bases separated the two germline ends. CDR1 and CDR2 (germline): SGDLS, YYNGEE. CDR3 length equals 16 residues. CDR3 sequence (DNA): TGTGCCAGCAGCATTTACGGGACTCTCCTTGGAAACACCATATATTTT. Translation: CASSIYGTLLGNTIYF.

This clone was detected a few times. The chain couples TRBV11-2 to TRBJ2-2; possible D gene TRBD2, 6 bases. This CDR3 contains 15 residues. The V gene's germline CDR1 is SGHAT and CDR2 FQNNGV. With 6 bases removed from V and 4 bases from J, the gap between germline ends came to 15 bases. The DNA of the CDR3 is TGTGCCAGCAGTCCCGGGACTGCTGTCACCGGGGAGCTGTTTTTT. It specifies CASSPGTAVTGELFF.

This clone occurred once. The V and J genes are TRBV30 and TRBJ2-3; D is undetermined. Per germline, CDR1 GTSNPN and CDR2 SVGIG (reference sequence). Trimming shortened V by 2 bases and J by 6 bases, and 9 bases separated the two germline ends. The CDR3 loop spans 12 amino acids. The CDR3 DNA follows: TGTGCCTGGAGTTTAGACTCCGATACGCAGTATTTT. Translated, it gives CAWSLDSDTQYF. The whole variable domain, remainder taken from reference TRBV30 and TRBJ2-3, is SQTIHQWPATLVQPVGSPLSLECTVEGTSNPNLYWYRQAAGRGLQLLFYSVGIGQISSEVPQNLSASRPQDRQFILSSKKLLLSDSGFYLCAWSLDSDTQYFGPGTRLTVL.

This rearrangement joins TRBV5-1 to TRBJ2-3; D is unclear. The CDR3 is 14 amino acids. The germline CDR1 and CDR2 sequences are SGHRS and YFSETQ. Trimming removed 3 bases at V and 5 bases at J, with 13 bases between. CDR3 nucleotide sequence: TGCGCCAGCAGCTCAATGTGGGCATTAGATACGCAGTATTTT. It translates to CASSSMWALDTQYF. Drawing the rest from reference TRBV5-1 and TRBJ2-3, the complete variable domain is KAGVTQTPRYLIKTRGQQVTLSCSPISGHRSVSWYQQTPGQGLQFLFEYFSETQRNKGNFPGRFSGRQFSNSRSEMNVSTLELGDSALYLCASSSMWALDTQYFGPGTRLTVL.

The chain carries TRBV7-3 and TRBJ2-3, with a possible D match to TRBD2 (7 bases). The CDR3 has 15 amino acids. The germline gives CDR1 SGHTA, CDR2 FQGTGA. V lost 4 bases and J 1 base, leaving 12 bases between the germline ends. This CDR3 reads CASSYRGAGTDTQYF. CDR3 DNA sequence: TGTGCCAGCAGCTATCGGGGGGCGGGCACAGATACGCAGTATTTT.

Worth noting for this clone: It is likely a read error, because the conserved phenylalanine at the end of the CDR3 is missing. The rearrangement joins TRBV7-2 to TRBJ1-5; D is ambiguous. Germline-derived CDR1 and CDR2 are SGHTA and FQGNSA. Trimming removed 1 base at V and 0 bases at J, with 4 bases between. The CDR3 contains 14 residues. The CDR3 reads CASSLGPSNQPQHS. The CDR3, as DNA: TGTGCCAGCAGCTTAGGTCCTAGCAATCAGCCCCAGCATTCT.

V is TRBV6-1 and J is TRBJ1-5; the match to TRBD1 covers 8 bases. Germline values: CDR1 MNHNS, CDR2 SASEGT. Trimming removed 4 bases from V and 3 bases from J; junction bases left unmatched: 2. The CDR3 runs 14 residues. The CDR3 DNA reads TGTGCCAGCAGTGGGACAGGGTACAATCAGCCCCAGCATTTT. Protein: CASSGTGYNQPQHF.

The chain links TRBV5-1 to TRBJ2-5; TRBD2 might be the D (5 bases). Trimming removed 2 bases from V and 4 bases from J, with 9 bases in between. The length of the CDR3 is 13 residues. Germline lookup yields CDR1 SGHRS and CDR2 YFSETQ. The CDR3 sequence is CASSLRTGETQYF. In nucleotides, the CDR3 is TGCGCCAGCAGCTTAAGGACTGGAGAGACCCAGTACTTC.

The chain is built from TRBV9 and TRBJ1-1, with TRBD1 identical over 7 bases. Losses at the gene ends were 4 bases for V and 3 bases for J; bases not matched to a gene: 9. CDR1 and CDR2 from the germline V gene are SGDLS and YYNGEE. The CDR3 has 15 amino acids. This chain's CDR3 is CASSPQQGWYTEAFF. CDR3 DNA sequence: TGTGCCAGCAGCCCCCAACAGGGGTGGTACACTGAAGCTTTCTTT. Full variable domain (outside the CDR3, taken from reference TRBV9 and TRBJ1-1): DSGVTQTPKHLITATGQRVTLRCSPRSGDLSVYWYQQSLDQGLQFLIQYYNGEERAKGNILERFSAQQFPDLHSELNLSSLELGDSALYFCASSPQQGWYTEAFFGQGTRLTVV.

The chain is built from TRBV18 and TRBJ2-2, with a possible D match to TRBD2 (6 bases). This CDR3 is 15 amino acids long. CDR1 is KGHSH, CDR2 LQKENI, per germline. Trimming took 1 base from V and 1 from J, leaving 7 bases between them. The CDR3 DNA reads as TGTGCCAGCTCACCACTCGGGGGGAACACCGGGGAGCTGTTTTTT. Amino acids: CASSPLGGNTGELFF.

The chain joins TRBV5-1 to TRBJ1-5; D is ambiguous. Trimming removed 2 bases at V and 0 bases at J, with 9 bases between. This CDR3 is built from 15 residues. Germline assignment: CDR1 SGHRS and CDR2 YFSETQ. CDR3 DNA sequence: TGCGCCAGCAGCTTTAACAGTTATAGCAATCAGCCCCAGCATTTT. Protein sequence: CASSFNSYSNQPQHF.

The chain links TRBV30 to TRBJ2-3, with D perhaps matching TRBD2 (6 bases). CDR1 is GTSNPN, CDR2 SVGIG, per germline (reference sequence). Trimming left V 4 bases short and J 0 bases short, with 14 bases between. This CDR3 spans 15 amino acids. The CDR3 DNA sequence: TGTGCCTGGAATCGCGCCGGGACTAGCACAGATACGCAGTATTTT. Its translation: CAWNRAGTSTDTQYF.

This chain joins TRBV5-1 and TRBJ1-4, with 7 positions matching TRBD1. This CDR3 comprises 15 residues. The trim removed 2 bases at V and 0 bases at J, leaving 1 base unmatched. Per the germline V gene, CDR1 is SGHRS and CDR2 is YFSETQ. In nucleotides, the CDR3 is TGCGCCAGCAGCTTACAGGGGACAACTAATGAAAAACTGTTTTTT. Its protein is CASSLQGTTNEKLFF.

This clone appeared a few times. V usage is TRBV9 and J usage is TRBJ2-3, with D maybe TRBD2 (6 bases). V was shortened by 4 bases and J by 8 bases, with 17 bases between the two germline ends. The CDR3 runs to 14 residues. In germline, CDR1 is SGDLS, CDR2 YYNGEE. CDR3 bases: TGTGCCAGCAGCTTTGGGACTCAGGGTAGTACGCAGTATTTT. This translates into CASSFGTQGSTQYF.

The J gene is TRBJ2-1, the V gene TRBV5-1; TRBD2 is a possible D gene (7 bases). Germline V lookup: CDR1 SGHRS, CDR2 YFSETQ. Trimming removed 4 bases from V and 1 base from J, with 24 bases in between. The CDR3 has 19 residues. CDR3 protein: CASSMGGGSAPRSYNEQFF. The CDR3 bases are TGCGCCAGCAGCATGGGGGGGGGCTCAGCCCCCCGGTCCTACAATGAGCAGTTCTTC.